Following are 17 T cell receptor beta chains from one sample sequenced in a study of OX40 agonist ivuxolimab in advanced cancers. Produced via immunoSEQ multiplex PCR; TCRdb's table is partial and in-frame only. This sample carries roughly 58,000 clones, roughly 89% of them seen once, and the ten largest clones take about 0.69%. Specimen: CD4+ or CD8+ T cells sorted from blood, collected in a trial of the OX40 agonist ivuxolimab. The source is an adult with an advanced solid tumor such as melanoma, head and neck, liver or kidney cancer.

The count of this clone is one. The V and J genes are TRBV18 and TRBJ1-4; a possible D gene is TRBD1 (5 bases). V was pared by 2 bases and J by 8 bases, with 12 bases between. This CDR3 has 14 amino acids. Germline-derived CDR1 and CDR2 are KGHSH and LQKENI. In DNA form, the CDR3 reads TGTGCCAGCTCACCATCAGGGAGGCCGGAAAAACTGTTTTTT. Its translation is CASSPSGRPEKLFF.

The chain links TRBV4-3 to TRBJ1-1; TRBD1 is a possible D gene (6 bases). Germline values: CDR1 LGHNA, CDR2 YSLEER. V dropped 0 bases and J dropped 1 base, with 12 bases sitting between them. The CDR3 contains 16 residues. The CDR3 nucleotides are TGCGCCAGCAGCCAAGATCATTGGGGACAGAACACTGAAGCTTTCTTT. Encoded protein: CASSQDHWGQNTEAFF.

This rearrangement joins TRBV19 to TRBJ2-7; 7 nucleotides agree with TRBD1. The CDR3 has 13 amino acids. Germline-derived CDR1 and CDR2 are LNHDA and SQIVND (reference sequence). V shed 5 bases and J 2 bases; nucleotides not matched to a gene: 3. CDR3 DNA: TGTGCCAGTAGTTGGACAGGAGCCTACGAGCAGTACTTC. As protein: CASSWTGAYEQYF.

This clone was picked up a small number of times. The gene calls are TRBV5-1 and TRBJ2-3; D is possibly TRBD1 (6 bases). The CDR3 has 15 residues. The germline gives CDR1 SGHRS, CDR2 YFSETQ. The V gene lost 4 bases and the J gene lost 3 bases, with 15 bases spanning the gap. The CDR3 loop is CASSGEGQTTDTQYF. The CDR3 nucleotides are TGCGCCAGCAGCGGGGAAGGACAGACGACAGATACGCAGTATTTT. The whole variable domain, filled in from reference TRBV5-1 and TRBJ2-3, reads KAGVTQTPRYLIKTRGQQVTLSCSPISGHRSVSWYQQTPGQGLQFLFEYFSETQRNKGNFPGRFSGRQFSNSRSEMNVSTLELGDSALYLCASSGEGQTTDTQYFGPGTRLTVL.

This clone was observed once. This sequence joins TRBV6-1 and TRBJ1-5; D not resolved. Trimming removed 0 bases from V and 4 bases from J, with 7 bases in between. CDR1 is MNHNS and CDR2 is SASEGT in the germline V gene. The CDR3 totals 14 residues. This chain's CDR3 is CASSEATVNQPQHF. As DNA, the CDR3 is TGTGCCAGCAGTGAAGCTACGGTGAATCAGCCCCAGCATTTT.

This clone has just one count. The rearrangement links TRBV6-5 to TRBJ2-5; TRBD2 matches 7 bases. From germline, CDR1 is MNHEY and CDR2 SVGAGI. The CDR3 covers 15 residues. The ends lost 5 bases at V and 2 bases at J; junction bases unmatched: 8. CDR3 nucleotides: TGTGCCAGCAGTCGGGGGACTACCAAACAAGAGACCCAGTACTTC. Translated, it gives CASSRGTTKQETQYF.

The J gene is TRBJ1-5, the V gene TRBV5-4; 8 nucleotides line up with TRBD1. The CDR3 consists of 13 residues. V shed 3 bases and J 5 bases; nucleotides not matched to a gene: 1. Germline CDR1 and CDR2: SGHNT and YYREEE (reference sequence). CDR3 amino acids: CASSWGQDQPQHF. In DNA, the CDR3 is TGTGCCAGCAGCTGGGGACAGGATCAGCCCCAGCATTTT.

The rearrangement joins TRBV30 to TRBJ2-6; D gene uncertain. V dropped 3 bases and J dropped 1 base, with 13 bases sitting between them. This CDR3 has 16 amino acids. Germline CDR1 and CDR2: GTSNPN and SVGIG (reference sequence). CDR3 bases: TGTGCCTGGAGCGCCGATTCGTCTTCTGGGGCCAACGTCCTGACTTTC. This codes for CAWSADSSSGANVLTF.

J is TRBJ2-2 and V is TRBV28, with a possible D match to TRBD1 (5 bases). Germline CDR1 is MDHEN and CDR2 is SYDVKM. V lost 11 bases and J lost 3, with 13 bases in between. The CDR3 sequence is 13 residues long. In DNA, the CDR3 is TGTGCCTGCGCAGGGTACTACACCGGGGAGCTGTTTTTT. This translates into CACAGYYTGELFF.

The genes are TRBV18 and TRBJ2-7; 8 bases are a match to TRBD2. The V gene's germline CDR1 is KGHSH and CDR2 LQKENI. V lost 2 bases to trimming and J lost 2 bases; unmatched junction nucleotides: 5. The CDR3 runs to 15 residues. The CDR3 nucleotides read TGTGCCAGCTCACCATCCGGGGGGGGCCCCTACGAGCAGTACTTC. It is translated as CASSPSGGGPYEQYF. Using reference TRBV18 and TRBJ2-7 for the parts outside the CDR3, the full variable domain is NAGVMQNPRHLVRRRGQEARLRCSPMKGHSHVYWYRQLPEEGLKFMVYLQKENIIDESGMPKERFSAEFPKEGPSILRIQQVVRGDSAAYFCASSPSGGGPYEQYFGPGTRLTVT.

The rearrangement links TRBV9 to TRBJ1-6; 8 positions match TRBD1. Trimming took 3 bases from V and 8 from J; bases not matched to a gene: 7. This CDR3 region has 15 residues. Germline CDR1 is SGDLS and CDR2 is YYNGEE. CDR3 amino acids: CASSGGQGGDSPLHF. The CDR3 region has the DNA TGTGCCAGCAGCGGCGGACAGGGAGGCGATTCACCCCTCCACTTT.

This rearrangement joins TRBV7-8 to TRBJ2-5; D may be TRBD1 (5 bases). Deletions cut 5 bases from V and 9 bases from J, with 22 bases between. The CDR3 sequence is 15 residues long. Per germline, CDR1 SGHVS and CDR2 FQNEAQ. The CDR3 sequence is CASSQWGQAWSAQYF. CDR3 sequence (DNA): TGTGCCAGCAGCCAATGGGGCCAAGCGTGGTCGGCCCAGTACTTC.

The rearrangement links TRBV6-5 to TRBJ2-1, with D maybe TRBD2 (6 bases). Germline V gives CDR1 MNHEY, CDR2 SVGAGI. Trimming cost V 4 bases and J 9 bases, with 22 bases left between them. The CDR3 is 16 residues long. The CDR3 bases are TGTGCCAGCAGTTCCCTCAGTTGGGGCCTCGGGAGTGAGCAGTTCTTC. Translation gives CASSSLSWGLGSEQFF.

Here the CDR3 reads CASSRGVGTDTQYF. Written as DNA, the CDR3 is TGCGCCAGCAGCAGGGGCGTGGGCACAGATACGCAGTATTTT. The chain has TRBV5-1 and TRBJ2-3; tentative D call: TRBD1 (5 bases). This CDR3 comprises 14 residues. Trimming took 4 bases from V and 1 from J, leaving 10 bases between them. In germline, CDR1 is SGHRS, CDR2 YFSETQ.

The V and J genes are TRBV6-1 and TRBJ2-3; D is perhaps TRBD2 (7 bases). The V gene's germline CDR1 is MNHNS and CDR2 SASEGT. The V and J ends lost 6 bases and 2 bases respectively, with 15 bases between them. The CDR3 is made up of 15 amino acids. CDR3 nucleotide sequence: TGTGCCAGCAGACCTAGGGGGGGGCCCACAGATACGCAGTATTTT. It codes for CASRPRGGPTDTQYF.

The chain employs TRBV28 and TRBJ2-3; TRBD2 matches at 12 bases. With 5 bases clipped from V and 5 bases from J, the junction kept 8 bases outside the gene matches. This CDR3 is built from 16 residues. The germline V gene has CDR1 MDHEN and CDR2 SYDVKM. In DNA form, the CDR3 reads TGTGCCAGCAGTGCGGTCCTAGCGGGAGGGAGAGATACGCAGTATTTT. Translated: CASSAVLAGGRDTQYF.

The chain is built from TRBV11-2 and TRBJ1-4; no firm D call. Looked up from germline, CDR1 is SGHAT and CDR2 is FQNNGV. This CDR3 is built from 17 residues. V dropped 0 bases and J dropped 5 bases, with 16 bases sitting between them. Here the CDR3 reads CASSLDLLRARNEKLFF. CDR3 coding DNA: TGTGCCAGCAGCTTAGACCTTCTTAGGGCTAGGAATGAAAAACTGTTTTTT.